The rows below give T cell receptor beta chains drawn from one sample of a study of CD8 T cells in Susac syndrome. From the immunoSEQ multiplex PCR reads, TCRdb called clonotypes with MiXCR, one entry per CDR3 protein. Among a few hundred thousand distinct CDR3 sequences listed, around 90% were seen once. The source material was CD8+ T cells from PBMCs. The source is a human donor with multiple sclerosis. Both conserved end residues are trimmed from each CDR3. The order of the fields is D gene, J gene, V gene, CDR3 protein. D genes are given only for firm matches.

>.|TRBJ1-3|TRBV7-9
ASSPSGRDRRGNTIY
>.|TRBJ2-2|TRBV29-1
SVEAPERWGTGELF
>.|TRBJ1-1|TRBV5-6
ASSILRGNTEAF
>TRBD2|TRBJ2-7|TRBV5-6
ASSFGLADYEQY
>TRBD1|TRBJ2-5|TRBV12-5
ASGLGSLGQQETQY
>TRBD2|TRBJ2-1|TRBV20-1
SAMAPSGRVEGNEQF
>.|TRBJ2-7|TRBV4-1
ASSLNTGNEQY
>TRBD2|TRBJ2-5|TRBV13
ASRKGGGNQETQY
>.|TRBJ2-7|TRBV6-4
ASSVGPRFQRDEQY
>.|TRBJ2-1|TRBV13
ASSSLGGEQF
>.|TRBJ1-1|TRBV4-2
ASSQEALASGEAF
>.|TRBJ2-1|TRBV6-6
ATAPRPNEQF
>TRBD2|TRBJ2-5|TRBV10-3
AISDYEAGGPFETQY
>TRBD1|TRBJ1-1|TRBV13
ASSAVGQGMTEAF
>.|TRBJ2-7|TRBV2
ASRSGHHEQY
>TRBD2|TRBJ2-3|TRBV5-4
ASSGAGGPYTQY
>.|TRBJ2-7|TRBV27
ASSLSRRALDYEQY
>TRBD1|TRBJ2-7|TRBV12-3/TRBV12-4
ASSPPGQQHQQY
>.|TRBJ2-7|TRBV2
ASTNRGVSYEQY
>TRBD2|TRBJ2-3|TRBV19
ASTGAGGAVDTQY
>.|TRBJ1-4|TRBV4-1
ASSPLGMDEKLF
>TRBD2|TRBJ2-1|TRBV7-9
ASSLGGGLVGSEQF
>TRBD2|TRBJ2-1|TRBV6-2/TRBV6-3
ASLRLTSGRAMEQF
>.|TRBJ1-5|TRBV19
ASSITTNQPQH
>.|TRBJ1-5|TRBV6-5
ASRNPAEPLQH
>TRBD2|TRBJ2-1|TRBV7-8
ASTTLGGMASEQF
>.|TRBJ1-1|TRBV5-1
ASSLDRLGTEAF
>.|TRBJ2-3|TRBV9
ASSGNRGTDTQY
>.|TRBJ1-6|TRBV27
ASSPSGNSPLH
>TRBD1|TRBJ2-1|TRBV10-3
AISESRSTGGFEQF
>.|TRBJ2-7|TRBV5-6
ASSFDPGGSYEQY
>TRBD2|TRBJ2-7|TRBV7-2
ASSRPGSGFYEQY
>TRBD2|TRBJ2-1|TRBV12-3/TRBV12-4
ASSGESYNEQF
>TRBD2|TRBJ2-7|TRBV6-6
ASSYSVAGTRYEQY
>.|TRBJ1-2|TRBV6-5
ASSYSQAAGYGYT
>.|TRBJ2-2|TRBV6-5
ASSYGTENANTGELF
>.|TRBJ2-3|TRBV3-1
ASTHTDSTDTQY
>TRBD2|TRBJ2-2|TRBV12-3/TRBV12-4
ASSSGLAGQLF
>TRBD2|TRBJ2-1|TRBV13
ASTLIGGGGNEQF
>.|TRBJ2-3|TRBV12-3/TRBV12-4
ASSSNPYTQY
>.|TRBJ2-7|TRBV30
AWSVASGPYEQY
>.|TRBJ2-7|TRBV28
ASRVGREQY
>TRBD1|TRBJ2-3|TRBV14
ASSPTGFNTDTQY
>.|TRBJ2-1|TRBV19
ASSQGLRKYNEQF
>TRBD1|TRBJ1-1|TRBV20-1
SAPPGQGDTEAF
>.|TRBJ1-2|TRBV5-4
ASFRTGLPGYT
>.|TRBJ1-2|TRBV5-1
ASSLGNGYT
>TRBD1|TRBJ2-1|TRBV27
ASSATGTGFWYEQF
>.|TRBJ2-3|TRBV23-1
ASSQSPRESTDTQY
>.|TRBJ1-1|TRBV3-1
ASSPWGRADFTEAF
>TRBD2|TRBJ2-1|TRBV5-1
ASSLYAGASDEQF